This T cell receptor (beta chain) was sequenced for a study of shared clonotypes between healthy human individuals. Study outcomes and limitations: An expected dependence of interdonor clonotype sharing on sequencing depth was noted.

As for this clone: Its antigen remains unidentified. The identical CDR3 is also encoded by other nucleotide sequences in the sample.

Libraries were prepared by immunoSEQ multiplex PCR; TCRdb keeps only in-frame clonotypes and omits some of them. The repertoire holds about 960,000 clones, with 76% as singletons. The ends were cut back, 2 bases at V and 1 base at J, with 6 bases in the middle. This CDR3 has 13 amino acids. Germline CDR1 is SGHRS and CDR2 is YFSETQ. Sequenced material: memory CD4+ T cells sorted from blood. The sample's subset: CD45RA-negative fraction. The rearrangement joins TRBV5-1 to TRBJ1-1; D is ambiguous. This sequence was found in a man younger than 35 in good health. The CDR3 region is CASSLSWNTEAFF. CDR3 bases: TGCGCCAGCAGCTTATCTTGGAACACTGAAGCTTTCTTT. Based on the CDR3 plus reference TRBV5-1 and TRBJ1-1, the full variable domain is KAGVTQTPRYLIKTRGQQVTLSCSPISGHRSVSWYQQTPGQGLQFLFEYFSETQRNKGNFPGRFSGRQFSNSRSEMNVSTLELGDSALYLCASSLSWNTEAFFGQGTRLTVV.